This is a list of T cell receptor beta chains from one sample in a study of a mutant IDH1 vaccine in newly diagnosed glioma. No cognate antigen is known for these TCRs. Assay used: immunoSEQ multiplex PCR; TCRdb lists only in-frame clones, some missing. The table has 25,000 to 40,000 clones, approximately 89% seen once. The specimen comprised PBMCs, sampled from a glioma patient whose treatment included an IDH1 peptide vaccine. These TCRs come from a man aged 40-49 years with glioma. Both conserved end residues are part of each CDR3. Each record gives: J gene, V gene, clone size, D gene, CDR3 protein, CDR3 DNA. A D gene is named only where the DNA matches it firmly. Only some rows state a clone size, as once, few, many or a class for expanded clones.

j_call: TRBJ1-5
v_call: TRBV30
clone_size: -
d_call: -
cdr3_aa: CAWRTDHSNQPQHF
cdr3_nt: TGTGCCTGGCGGACAGACCATAGCAATCAGCCCCAGCATTTT

j_call: TRBJ2-7
v_call: TRBV5-5
clone_size: -
d_call: TRBD2
cdr3_aa: CASSSSPPRLAGGYEQYF
cdr3_nt: TGTGCCAGCAGTAGCAGCCCCCCCCGGCTAGCGGGAGGTTACGAGCAGTACTTC

j_call: TRBJ2-7
v_call: TRBV4-2
clone_size: -
d_call: TRBD2
cdr3_aa: CASSPGGGTGYEQYF
cdr3_nt: TGTGCCAGCAGCCCCGGGGGAGGGACTGGGTACGAGCAGTACTTC

j_call: TRBJ1-2
v_call: TRBV5-1
clone_size: -
d_call: -
cdr3_aa: CASSLLGDYGYTF
cdr3_nt: TGCGCCAGCAGCCTCCTTGGGGATTATGGCTACACCTTC

j_call: TRBJ2-5
v_call: TRBV5-6
clone_size: -
d_call: -
cdr3_aa: CASSFGTRGETQYF
cdr3_nt: TGTGCCAGCAGCTTCGGGACCCGAGGGGAGACCCAGTACTTC

j_call: TRBJ1-3
v_call: TRBV13
clone_size: -
d_call: TRBD1
cdr3_aa: CASSLGSGGPGNTIYF
cdr3_nt: TGTGCCAGCAGCTTGGGCTCAGGGGGCCCCGGAAACACCATATATTTT

j_call: TRBJ2-7
v_call: TRBV5-4
clone_size: -
d_call: -
cdr3_aa: CASSLNFYEQYF
cdr3_nt: TGTGCCAGCAGCTTGAACTTCTACGAGCAGTACTTC

j_call: TRBJ1-2
v_call: TRBV6-6
clone_size: -
d_call: TRBD1
cdr3_aa: CASSFGQGGYGYTF
cdr3_nt: TGTGCCAGCAGTTTCGGACAGGGAGGCTATGGCTACACCTTC

j_call: TRBJ2-1
v_call: TRBV2
clone_size: -
d_call: -
cdr3_aa: CASRSRRGLSEQFF
cdr3_nt: TGTGCCAGCAGGAGCCGAAGGGGCCTTTCCGAGCAGTTCTTC

j_call: TRBJ2-3
v_call: TRBV2
clone_size: -
d_call: -
cdr3_aa: CASSGPSTDTQYF
cdr3_nt: TGTGCCAGCAGTGGTCCCAGCACAGATACGCAGTATTTT

j_call: TRBJ1-1
v_call: TRBV7-9
clone_size: -
d_call: TRBD1
cdr3_aa: CASSYDRGSTEAFF
cdr3_nt: TGTGCCAGCAGCTACGACAGGGGATCCACTGAAGCTTTCTTT

j_call: TRBJ2-2
v_call: TRBV11-3
clone_size: -
d_call: TRBD1
cdr3_aa: CASSTRQTGSNTGELFF
cdr3_nt: TGTGCCAGCAGCACCCGCCAGACAGGGTCGAACACCGGGGAGCTGTTTTTT

j_call: TRBJ2-7
v_call: TRBV27
clone_size: -
d_call: TRBD2
cdr3_aa: CASVDSGSLEQYF
cdr3_nt: TGTGCCAGCGTGGACAGCGGGAGCCTCGAGCAGTACTTC

j_call: TRBJ1-1
v_call: TRBV19
clone_size: -
d_call: -
cdr3_aa: CASRHDSGTEAFF
cdr3_nt: TGTGCCAGTAGACACGATTCGGGCACTGAAGCTTTCTTT

j_call: TRBJ2-5
v_call: TRBV28
clone_size: -
d_call: TRBD1
cdr3_aa: CASRPLAGTEQETQYF
cdr3_nt: TGTGCCAGCAGGCCCTTAGCCGGGACAGAGCAAGAGACCCAGTACTTC

j_call: TRBJ1-1
v_call: TRBV7-9
clone_size: -
d_call: TRBD1
cdr3_aa: CASLGQSNTEAFF
cdr3_nt: TGTGCCAGCCTGGGACAGTCGAACACTGAAGCTTTCTTT

j_call: TRBJ2-7
v_call: TRBV10-3
clone_size: -
d_call: TRBD2
cdr3_aa: CAISAYREAGGPDEQYF
cdr3_nt: TGTGCCATCAGTGCCTACCGGGAGGCGGGAGGGCCGGACGAGCAGTACTTC

j_call: TRBJ2-3
v_call: TRBV7-8
clone_size: few
d_call: TRBD2
cdr3_aa: CASSLRTSGNTDTQYF
cdr3_nt: TGTGCCAGCAGCCTAAGGACTAGCGGGAACACAGATACGCAGTATTTT

j_call: TRBJ2-3
v_call: TRBV5-1
clone_size: -
d_call: -
cdr3_aa: CASRDSGDTQYF
cdr3_nt: TGCGCCAGCAGAGACTCCGGAGATACGCAGTATTTT

j_call: TRBJ2-1
v_call: TRBV19
clone_size: -
d_call: -
cdr3_aa: CASGGPNNEQFF
cdr3_nt: TGTGCCAGTGGGGGTCCCAACAATGAGCAGTTCTTC

j_call: TRBJ1-1
v_call: TRBV9
clone_size: -
d_call: TRBD1
cdr3_aa: CASSVATGGYEETEAFF
cdr3_nt: TGTGCCAGCAGCGTAGCTACAGGGGGCTATGAGGAAACTGAAGCTTTCTTT

j_call: TRBJ1-1
v_call: TRBV5-1
clone_size: -
d_call: -
cdr3_aa: CASSPPSPVNTEAFF
cdr3_nt: TGCGCCAGCAGCCCGCCCTCCCCAGTGAACACTGAAGCTTTCTTT

j_call: TRBJ2-7
v_call: TRBV7-2
clone_size: -
d_call: TRBD1
cdr3_aa: CASSLGVQGTYEQYF
cdr3_nt: TGTGCCAGCAGCTTAGGTGTACAGGGGACGTACGAGCAGTACTTC

j_call: TRBJ2-2
v_call: TRBV30
clone_size: -
d_call: TRBD1
cdr3_aa: CAWSRGQGLPGELFF
cdr3_nt: TGTGCCTGGAGCCGGGGACAGGGTCTACCCGGGGAGCTGTTTTTT

j_call: TRBJ2-7
v_call: TRBV7-3
clone_size: -
d_call: -
cdr3_aa: CASSLSAASTYEQYF
cdr3_nt: TGTGCCAGCAGCTTATCGGCTGCCTCTACCTACGAGCAGTACTTC

j_call: TRBJ2-3
v_call: TRBV14
clone_size: -
d_call: -
cdr3_aa: CASSQEPRRGLDTQYF
cdr3_nt: TGTGCCAGCAGCCAAGAGCCTAGACGGGGTCTGGATACGCAGTATTTT

j_call: TRBJ1-2
v_call: TRBV5-4
clone_size: -
d_call: TRBD1
cdr3_aa: CASSPPQQGKLSGYTF
cdr3_nt: TGTGCCAGCAGCCCGCCCCAACAGGGGAAACTGAGTGGCTACACCTTC

j_call: TRBJ2-1
v_call: TRBV21-1
clone_size: -
d_call: -
cdr3_aa: CASSKWGGLAGANNEQFF
cdr3_nt: TGTGCCAGCAGCAAATGGGGGGGACTAGCGGGCGCGAACAATGAGCAGTTCTTC